The clone carrying this T cell receptor (beta chain) was seen a handful of times. Antigen unknown. Tagging with unique molecular identifiers was applied to individual cDNA molecules. TCRdb re-called the 5' RACE reads through MiXCR, storing one row per CDR3 protein. This sample has about 26,000 distinct CDR3 sequences; roughly 4.6% occur once, and the top ten carry 4%. This sample is part of a study of early T cells in non-severe SARS-CoV-2 infection. Study summary: Bulk RNA isolated from unsorted whole blood underwent sequencing; chains were not paired. Study-level findings and limits: Matching results from VDJdb favored anti-spike CD8 responses, leaving private and CD4 specificities undetected.

This CDR3 is built from 17 residues. The junction had 13 bases not matched to a gene; V was cut back by 2 bases and J by 3 bases. Germline loops: CDR1 MNHEY, CDR2 SVGEGT. The material sequenced was whole blood. This TCR was sampled from an adult who was a healthcare worker with PCR-confirmed SARS-CoV-2 infection or an uninfected control (not recorded which). J is TRBJ2-7 and V is TRBV6-2 or TRBV6-3, with TRBD1 matching 7 bases. The CDR3 region has the DNA TGTGCCAGCAGTTACCCTCAGACAGGGACGTACTACTACGAGCAGTACTTC. Translated: CASSYPQTGTYYYEQYF.